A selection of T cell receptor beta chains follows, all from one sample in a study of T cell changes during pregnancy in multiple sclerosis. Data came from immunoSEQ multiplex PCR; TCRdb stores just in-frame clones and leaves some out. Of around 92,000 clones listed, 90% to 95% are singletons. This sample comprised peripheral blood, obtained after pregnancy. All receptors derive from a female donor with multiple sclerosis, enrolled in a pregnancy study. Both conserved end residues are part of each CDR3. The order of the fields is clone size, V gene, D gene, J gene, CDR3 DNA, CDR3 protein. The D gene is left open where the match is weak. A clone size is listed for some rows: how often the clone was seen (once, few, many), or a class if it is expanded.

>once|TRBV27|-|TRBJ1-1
TGTGCCGCAAAGACAGGGAACACTGAAGCTTTCTTT
CAAKTGNTEAFF
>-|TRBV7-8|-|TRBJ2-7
TGTGCCAGCAGCTTAGTAACGGGGTACGAGCAGTACTTC
CASSLVTGYEQYF
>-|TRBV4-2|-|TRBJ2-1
TGTGCCAGCAGCCAAGCTGAGGACTACGATGAGCAGTTCTTC
CASSQAEDYDEQFF
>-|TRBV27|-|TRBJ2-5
TGTGCCAGCAGTTTAATCCAGGCGGAGACCCAGTACTTC
CASSLIQAETQYF
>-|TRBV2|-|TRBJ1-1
TGTGCCAGCAGTGATCGGGGGGCGCGTCCTGAAGCTTTCTTT
CASSDRGARPEAFF
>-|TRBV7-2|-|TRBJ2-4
TGTGCCAGCAGCTTATTGTTGTCAGGGGACTATATAGCCAAAAACATTCAGTACTTC
CASSLLLSGDYIAKNIQYF
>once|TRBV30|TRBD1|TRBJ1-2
TGTGCCTGGGGGACAGCTCCTAACTATGGCTACACCTTC
CAWGTAPNYGYTF
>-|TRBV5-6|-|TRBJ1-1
TGTGCCAGCAGCCTACAGATCCACACTGAAGCTTTCTTT
CASSLQIHTEAFF
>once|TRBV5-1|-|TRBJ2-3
TGCGCCAGCAGCACCTTCAGGACTGGCGCCGCAGATACGCAGTATTTT
CASSTFRTGAADTQYF
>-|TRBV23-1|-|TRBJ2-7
TGCGCCAGCAGTCAAACAGGGAGAACCTACGAGCAGTACTTC
CASSQTGRTYEQYF
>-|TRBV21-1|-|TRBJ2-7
TGTGCCAGCAGCCCCCGTCGTGAGAGGGGACACATATACGAGCAGTACTTC
CASSPRRERGHIYEQYF
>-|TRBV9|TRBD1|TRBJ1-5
TGTGCCAGCAGCCCCCGGGACAGCTATCAGCCCCAGCATTTT
CASSPRDSYQPQHF
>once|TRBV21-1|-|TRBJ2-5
TGTGCCAGCAGCTACCGACAGGGGTCCCAAGAGACCCAGTACTTC
CASSYRQGSQETQYF
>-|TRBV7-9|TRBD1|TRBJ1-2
TGTGCCAGCAGCTCCGAGACAGGGGGCCACTATGGCTACACCTTC
CASSSETGGHYGYTF
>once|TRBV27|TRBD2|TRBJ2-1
TGTGCCAGCATTCCCGGGACTAGCGGCTACAATGAGCAGTTCTTC
CASIPGTSGYNEQFF
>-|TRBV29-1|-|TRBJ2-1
TGCAGCGTTCTCCTGGCTAGCTCCTACAATGAGCAGTTCTTC
CSVLLASSYNEQFF
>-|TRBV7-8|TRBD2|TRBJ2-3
TGTGCCAGCAGCACCTCCGAAGGACTAGCGGGAAGCACAGATACGCAGTATTTT
CASSTSEGLAGSTDTQYF
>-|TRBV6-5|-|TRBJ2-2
TGTGCCAGCAGTTACAGGCCACGGAGCACCGGGGAGCTGTTTTTT
CASSYRPRSTGELFF
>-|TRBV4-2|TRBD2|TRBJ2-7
TGTGCCAGCAGCCAAGATACTAGCGGCTCCTACGAGCAGTACTTC
CASSQDTSGSYEQYF
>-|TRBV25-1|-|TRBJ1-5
TGTGCCAGCAGGCAGGGTTTAGAGCCCCAGCATTTT
CASRQGLEPQHF
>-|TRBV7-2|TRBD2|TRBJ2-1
TGTGCCAGCAACTTACGAAGAGCGGGAGGTGAGCAGTTCTTC
CASNLRRAGGEQFF
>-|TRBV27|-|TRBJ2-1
TGTGCCAGCACCCTAGGGGCCCAATATGAGCAGTTCTTC
CASTLGAQYEQFF
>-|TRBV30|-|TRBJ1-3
TGTGCCTGGAGTGTATCCGGGGGAAACACCATATATTTT
CAWSVSGGNTIYF
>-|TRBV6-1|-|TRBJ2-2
TGTGCCAGCGGGAAGGGGGACACCGGGGAGCTGTTTTTT
CASGKGDTGELFF
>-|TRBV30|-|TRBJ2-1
TGTGCCTGGAGTCGGGCTAGCTTTTACAATGAGCAGTTCTTC
CAWSRASFYNEQFF
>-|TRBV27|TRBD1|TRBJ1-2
TGTGCCAGCAGTCCGCAAGGGGGCGCGGGTGGCTACACCTTC
CASSPQGGAGGYTF
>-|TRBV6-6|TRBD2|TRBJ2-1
TGTGCCAGCAGCTACGACGGGACTAGAGCCTACAATGAGCAGTTCTTC
CASSYDGTRAYNEQFF
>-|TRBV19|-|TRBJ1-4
TGTGCCAGTAGTATCTCCGGTGAACTGTTTTTT
CASSISGELFF
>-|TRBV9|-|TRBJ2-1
TGTGCCAGCAGCGTAGGCACACCACAATACAATGAGCAGTTCTTC
CASSVGTPQYNEQFF
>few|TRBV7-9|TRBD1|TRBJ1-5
TGTGCCAGCAGCTTAGCGCCGGGACAGGGGGCGCATCAGCCCCAGCATTTT
CASSLAPGQGAHQPQHF
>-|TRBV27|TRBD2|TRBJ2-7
TGTGCCAGCAGTTTAACGCCACTAGCGGGGGCCTACGAGCAGTACTTC
CASSLTPLAGAYEQYF
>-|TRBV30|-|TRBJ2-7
TGTGCCTGGAGTCTCATAGTGGTCGAGCAGTACTTC
CAWSLIVVEQYF
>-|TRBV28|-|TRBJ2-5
TGTGCCAGCAGTCCCGGGACAGGGTGGGGCGGGAGGACCGTCGGGACCCAGTACTTC
CASSPGTGWGGRTVGTQYF
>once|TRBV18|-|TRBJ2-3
TGTGCCAGCTCACCTATATCCTCGGGCACAGATACGCAGTATTTT
CASSPISSGTDTQYF
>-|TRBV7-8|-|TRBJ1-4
TGTGCCAGCAGCTCCCAGGAGGGTCTCGCAACTAATGAAAAACTGTTTTTT
CASSSQEGLATNEKLFF
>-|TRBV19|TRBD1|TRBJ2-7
TGTGCCAGTAGTATATCTAGCGACAGGGGATCCTACGAGCAGTACTTC
CASSISSDRGSYEQYF
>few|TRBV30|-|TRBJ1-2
TGTGCCTGGAGTGTATCCAGCGTCAGACCTAACTATGGCTACACCTTC
CAWSVSSVRPNYGYTF
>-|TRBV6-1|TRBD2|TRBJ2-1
TGTGCCAGTCCAACTAGCGGGAATTATCAGTTCTTC
CASPTSGNYQFF
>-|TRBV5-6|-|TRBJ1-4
TGTGCCAGCAGCTTCCGGAGGACTAATGAAAAACTGTTTTTT
CASSFRRTNEKLFF
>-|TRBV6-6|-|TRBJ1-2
TGTGCCAGCAGTTACTCGAGCGGGGGAAATGGCTACACCTTC
CASSYSSGGNGYTF